The 27 T cell receptor beta chains below come from one sample, sequenced in a study of human T cells and chemical hapten exposure. A single record per CDR3 protein comes from TCRdb applying MiXCR to the RACE reads. The sample lists around 380,000 distinct CDR3 sequences, about 4.8% seen once, with 2% to 2.5% in the top ten. Time point defined: patch test 1, 2 weeks after DPC sensitization. Treatment reported: therapeutic diphenylcyclopropenone sensitization with weekly scalp DPC. This specimen was whole blood, taken in connection with sensitization to the hapten diphenylcyclopropenone (DPC). These receptors all stem from a woman between 50 and 59 years old with alopecia areata. Some clones in this sample may be carry-over from other donors' samples.

On this clonotype: A much bigger clone sits one base away, suggesting this may be a read error. The chain carries TRBV9 and TRBJ1-5; TRBD1 agrees at 7 bases. The CDR3 length is 14 residues. Unmatched junction bases numbered 3, after V lost 3 bases and J lost 3 bases. CDR1 SGDLS and CDR2 YYNGEE come from the germline V gene. CDR3 protein: CASSETGTNQPQHF. The CDR3 coding sequence is TGTGCCAGCAGCGAGACAGGGACCAATCAGCCCCAGCATTTT. The whole variable domain, filled in from reference TRBV9 and TRBJ1-5, reads DSGVTQTPKHLITATGQRVTLRCSPRSGDLSVYWYQQSLDQGLQFLIQYYNGEERAKGNILERFSAQQFPDLHSELNLSSLELGDSALYFCASSETGTNQPQHFGDGTRLSIL.

This clonotype was observed a handful of times. CDR3 sequence reads: CAISVEGNQPQHF. CDR3 coding DNA: TGTGCCATCAGCGTCGAAGGCAATCAGCCCCAGCATTTT. The chain uses TRBV10-3 and TRBJ1-5; D remains unclear. The germline CDR1 and CDR2 sequences are ENHRY and SYGVKD. Trimming pared 6 bases from V and 2 bases from J, leaving 8 bases between. The CDR3 totals 13 residues.

This clonotype came up a few times. The chain is built from TRBV4-1 and TRBJ1-4; D might be TRBD1 (5 bases). CDR3 size: 15 residues. Germline CDR1 is MGHRA and CDR2 is YSYEKL. Deletions cut 4 bases from V and 7 bases from J, with 16 bases between. CDR3 DNA: TGCGCCAGCAGCCCGCAGTGGGGCGGGGGTGAAAAACTGTTTTTT. This codes for CASSPQWGGGEKLFF.

This clonotype was recorded a few times. A much larger clone differs by one base, so this may be a read error. The V and J genes are TRBV7-2 and TRBJ2-3, with TRBD1 identical over 7 bases. V was clipped by 2 bases and J by 2 bases; unmatched bases: 4. Germline V gene lookup returns CDR1 SGHTA and CDR2 FQGNSA. The length of the CDR3 is 15 residues. CDR3 protein: CTSSLQGGLTDTQYF. CDR3 DNA sequence: TGTACCAGCAGCTTACAAGGGGGCCTCACAGATACGCAGTATTTT.

The CDR3 sequence is CASSQPRSAGASSTDTQYF. CDR3 bases: TGCGCCAGCAGTCAACCCCGTTCAGCGGGGGCCTCTAGCACAGATACGCAGTATTTT. The chain has TRBV23-1 and TRBJ2-3; 8 bases align to TRBD2. TRBV23-1 is noted as an ORF with a role that remains uncertain. The V gene end was trimmed by 2 bases and the J gene end by 0 bases; junction bases not matched to a gene: 13. This CDR3 spans 19 amino acids.

This clonotype was picked up a small number of times. The chain couples TRBV5-1 to TRBJ1-5; tentatively, D is TRBD1 (5 bases). CDR3 length equals 13 residues. The germline V and J ends were trimmed by 4 bases and 7 bases, with 12 bases remaining between them. From germline, CDR1 is SGHRS and CDR2 YFSETQ. The CDR3 DNA follows: TGCGCCAGCAGCACAGGTGACGGCCAGCCCCAGCATTTT. This gives the protein CASSTGDGQPQHF.

This clonotype was seen repeatedly, ten times or more. This chain connects TRBV6-5 to TRBJ2-7; D is unresolved. The CDR3 is made up of 14 amino acids. Germline values: CDR1 MNHEY, CDR2 SVGAGI. The V gene lost 0 bases and the J gene lost 2 bases, with 8 bases spanning the gap. CDR3 in amino acids: CASSYSPGTYEQYF. For the CDR3, the DNA is TGTGCCAGCAGTTACTCCCCCGGAACCTACGAGCAGTACTTC.

The chain links TRBV6-2 or TRBV6-3 to TRBJ2-1, with 10 bases lining up with TRBD2. The CDR3 totals 14 residues. With V trimmed by 6 bases and J by 6 bases, 5 bases remained unmatched. Germline loops: CDR1 MNHEY, CDR2 SVGEGT. The CDR3 region has the DNA TGTGCCAGCAGCGTAGCGGGAGGCCTCAATGAGCAGTTCTTC. It yields the protein CASSVAGGLNEQFF.

J is TRBJ1-2 and V is TRBV9; TRBD1 matches at 11 bases. V was clipped by 1 base and J by 7 bases; unmatched bases: 6. The V gene's germline CDR1 is SGDLS and CDR2 YYNGEE. The CDR3 extends over 15 amino acids. The CDR3 sequence is CASSVLGQGAGGYTF. In DNA, the CDR3 is TGTGCCAGCAGCGTATTAGGACAGGGGGCGGGTGGCTACACCTTC. The complete variable domain, with remaining parts taken from reference TRBV9 and TRBJ1-2, reads DSGVTQTPKHLITATGQRVTLRCSPRSGDLSVYWYQQSLDQGLQFLIQYYNGEERAKGNILERFSAQQFPDLHSELNLSSLELGDSALYFCASSVLGQGAGGYTFGSGTRLTVV.

This clonotype was observed many times. The rearrangement links TRBV11-2 to TRBJ1-5; 9 bases are shared with TRBD1. Germline V gene data show CDR1 as SGHAT and CDR2 as FQNNGV. The CDR3 totals 18 residues. After removal of 5 bases from V and 0 bases from J, the junction contained 11 bases not matched to a gene. CDR3 DNA: TGTGCCAGCAGCCGGAGGACAGGGGAGGGATATAGCAATCAGCCCCAGCATTTT. Protein sequence: CASSRRTGEGYSNQPQHF. The variable domain in full, with the rest retrieved from reference TRBV11-2 and TRBJ1-5, is EAGVAQSPRYKIIEKRQSVAFWCNPISGHATLYWYQQILGQGPKLLIQFQNNGVVDDSQLPKDRFSAERLKGVDSTLKIQPAKLEDSAVYLCASSRRTGEGYSNQPQHFGDGTRLSIL.

This clonotype has a count of ten or more. In DNA form, the CDR3 reads TGCAGTGCTAGAGGGGTCGCCACCACACACGAGCAGTACTTC. Its protein product is CSARGVATTHEQYF. The chain couples TRBV20-1 to TRBJ2-7; D remains unclear. The CDR3 has 14 amino acids. Trimming took off 1 base at V and 5 bases at J, with 15 bases between the two ends. The germline V gene encodes CDR1 DFQATT and CDR2 SNEGSKA (reference sequence).

This clonotype was seen repeatedly, ten times or more. This chain connects TRBV6-2 or TRBV6-3 to TRBJ2-1; D assignment may be TRBD1 or TRBD2 (5 bases each). V lost 5 bases to trimming and J lost 9 bases, with 11 bases between them. Per the germline V gene, CDR1 is MNHEY and CDR2 is SVGEGT. The CDR3 runs to 12 residues. This chain's CDR3 is CASSQGGGEQFF. In DNA form, the CDR3 reads TGTGCCAGCAGTCAAGGTGGGGGTGAGCAGTTCTTC.

The chain links TRBV7-9 to TRBJ1-1; perhaps TRBD1 as D (5 bases). V lost 1 base and J 7 bases, leaving 13 bases between the germline ends. CDR1 and CDR2 from the germline V gene are SEHNR and FQNEAQ (reference sequence). The CDR3 spans 14 residues. The CDR3 region has the DNA TGTGCCAGCAGCTTAGTTTCAGGGAACGATGAAGCTTTCTTT. Its protein is CASSLVSGNDEAFF.

This clonotype was observed at least ten times. The chain recombines TRBV6-1 with TRBJ2-3; D perhaps matches TRBD1 (5 bases). This CDR3 spans 15 amino acids. The ends were cut back, 2 bases at V and 1 base at J, with 10 bases in the middle. Germline-derived CDR1 and CDR2 are MNHNS and SASEGT. The CDR3 DNA reads TGTGCCAGCAGTGAAAGCCAGGGCGGCACAGATACGCAGTATTTT. It specifies CASSESQGGTDTQYF.

In its sample, this clonotype was seen many times. This chain connects TRBV27 to TRBJ2-7; 10 bases match TRBD2. The germline V gene encodes CDR1 MNHEY and CDR2 SMNVEV (reference sequence). After removal of 4 bases from V and 4 bases from J, the junction contained 10 bases not matched to a gene. The CDR3 contains 16 residues. This CDR3 reads CASSSSSGSLRYEQYF. The CDR3 bases are TGTGCCAGCAGTTCCTCTAGCGGGAGCCTCAGGTACGAGCAGTACTTC.

This clonotype has more than one count but fewer than ten. V is TRBV7-2 and J is TRBJ2-3, with a tentative D call TRBD2 (6 bases). The ends were cut back, 1 base at V and 7 bases at J, with 12 bases in the middle. The CDR3 is 14 amino acids. Germline loops: CDR1 SGHTA, CDR2 FQGNSA. The chain's CDR3 is CASSLGGDINTQYF. The CDR3 DNA follows: TGTGCCAGCAGCTTAGGCGGGGATATTAATACGCAGTATTTT.

This clonotype showed up many times. V gene TRBV28 combines with J gene TRBJ1-5; no firm D call. The germline V gene has CDR1 MDHEN and CDR2 SYDVKM. There are 16 residues in the CDR3. The V and J ends lost 5 bases and 6 bases respectively, with 20 bases between them. CDR3 sequence (DNA): TGTGCCAGCAGTCCCCTACCCGGTCCGGCGGGTCAGCCCCAGCATTTT. Translation gives CASSPLPGPAGQPQHF.

In its sample, this clonotype was seen many times. J is TRBJ2-2 and V is TRBV9; D is possibly TRBD2 (6 bases). V lost 2 bases to trimming and J lost 7 bases, with 18 bases between them. This CDR3 contains 16 residues. In germline, CDR1 is SGDLS, CDR2 YYNGEE. CDR3 residues: CASSVSGTPLGGELFF. For the CDR3, the DNA is TGTGCCAGCAGCGTCTCCGGGACTCCCCTGGGCGGGGAGCTGTTTTTT.

The sample holds a few counts of this clonotype. This chain uses TRBV3-1 with TRBJ2-3; D is uncertain. The CDR3 is 13 residues long. V was clipped by 1 base and J by 5 bases, with 7 bases between them. Germline lookup yields CDR1 LGHDT and CDR2 YNNKEL (reference sequence). This CDR3 reads CASSQVIEDTQYF. The CDR3 region has the DNA TGTGCCAGCAGCCAAGTAATCGAAGATACGCAGTATTTT.

The chain joins TRBV20-1 to TRBJ2-3; 7 bases are a match to TRBD1. CDR1 is DFQATT and CDR2 is SNEGSKA in the germline V gene (reference sequence). The CDR3 length is 14 residues. V dropped 6 bases and J dropped 1; count of bases not matched to a gene: 7. The CDR3 spells CSANTGTGTDTQYF. DNA of the CDR3: TGCAGTGCAAATACCGGGACAGGCACAGATACGCAGTATTTT.

This clonotype has just a few counts. J is TRBJ2-5 and V is TRBV2; 7 bases fit TRBD1. Per germline, CDR1 SNHLY and CDR2 FYNNEI. The V and J ends lost 10 bases and 3 bases, in that order; junction bases with no gene match: 11. This CDR3 is built from 14 residues. CDR3 protein: CATHTSTGKETQYF. CDR3 nucleotide sequence: TGTGCCACCCATACCTCGACAGGGAAAGAGACCCAGTACTTC.

This clonotype was counted at least ten times. This sequence joins TRBV28 and TRBJ1-4; D is ambiguous. The CDR3 is made up of 17 amino acids. V lost 3 bases to trimming and J lost 3 bases, with 17 bases between them. Germline V lookup: CDR1 MDHEN, CDR2 SYDVKM. The CDR3 is CASSFTSALRANEKLFF. DNA of the CDR3: TGTGCCAGCAGTTTTACCTCGGCCCTGAGGGCTAATGAAAAACTGTTTTTT.

The table lists this clonotype with a few counts. The genes are TRBV2 and TRBJ2-3; D could derive from TRBD1 or TRBD2 (5 bases each). Trimming left V 8 bases short and J 1 base short, with 16 bases between. The germline CDR1 and CDR2 sequences are SNHLY and FYNNEI. The CDR3 is 15 amino acids. The CDR3 protein is CASLRGEWGTDTQYF. The CDR3 DNA sequence: TGTGCCAGCCTCAGAGGGGAATGGGGCACAGATACGCAGTATTTT.

Concerning this clonotype: A much larger clone sits a single nucleotide away, making a read error possible. V usage is TRBV5-1 and J usage is TRBJ2-3, with 7 bases lining up with TRBD2. This CDR3 spans 16 amino acids. Germline CDR1 reads SGHRS; CDR2 reads YFSETQ. V lost 4 bases to trimming and J lost 2 bases; unmatched junction nucleotides: 10. The DNA of the CDR3 is TGCGCCAGCAGCCTGCGGGGGACTTACTTCACAGATACGCAGTATTTT. Protein product: CASSLRGTYFTDTQYF.

This clonotype was counted only a few times. V is TRBV7-9 and J is TRBJ2-1, with unresolved D. CDR3 size: 17 residues. CDR1 is SEHNR, CDR2 FQNEAQ, per germline (reference sequence). The V gene lost 0 bases and the J gene lost 8 bases, with 20 bases spanning the gap. This chain's CDR3 is CASSLALNLLPTDEQFF. DNA of the CDR3: TGTGCCAGCAGCTTAGCGCTAAATCTTCTCCCGACGGATGAGCAGTTCTTC.

This clonotype occurred many times. V gene TRBV12-3 or TRBV12-4 combines with J gene TRBJ1-2; D unresolved. With 7 bases removed from V and 1 base from J, the gap between germline ends came to 13 bases. The CDR3 length is 14 residues. The CDR3 DNA follows: TGTGCCAGCAACCCCCCGGGTGTTAACTATGGCTACACCTTC. This sequence encodes CASNPPGVNYGYTF.

This clonotype has only a few counts. V and J are TRBV25-1 and TRBJ2-2, with D possibly TRBD1 on 6 matching bases. CDR3 length: 15 residues. V lost 5 bases and J 4 bases, leaving 14 bases between the germline ends. Looked up from germline, CDR1 is MGHDK and CDR2 is SYGVNS. Here the CDR3 reads CASSFSGQITGELFF. CDR3 nucleotide sequence: TGTGCCAGCAGTTTTTCTGGACAGATCACCGGGGAGCTGTTTTTT.